The 10 T cell receptor beta chains presented below share a single source sample, sequenced in a study of post-analysis software for immune sequencing data. For these TCRs, the target antigens are not known. General study results and limits: Patients had higher frequencies than controls of about 5 TRBV segments, including TRBV5-6, TRBV5-1 and TRBV20-1.

Prepared libraries of TCR beta cDNA carried unique molecular identifiers. TCRdb passed the PCR reads through MiXCR, listing each CDR3 protein once. The top ten hold 1.5% of the sample, which has over 150,000 distinct CDR3 sequences, about 32% seen once. The specimen was blood. The receptors derive from a girl between 5 and 17 years old with multiple sclerosis.

This clonotype has at least ten counts. This chain joins TRBV3-1 and TRBJ2-3, with D unclear. From germline, CDR1 is LGHDT and CDR2 YNNKEL (reference sequence). Trimming cost V 3 bases and J 4 bases, with 14 bases left between them. This CDR3 has 15 residues. CDR3 residues: CASSHLMTRSDTQYF. Here the CDR3 DNA reads TGTGCCAGCAGCCATCTTATGACACGGTCAGATACGCAGTATTTT.

About this clonotype itself: Just one base apart from a much larger clone, this may be a read error. The rearrangement joins TRBV15 to TRBJ2-7, with D possibly being TRBD1 or TRBD2 (5 bases each). There are 15 residues in the CDR3. In germline, CDR1 is LNHNV, CDR2 YYDKDF (reference sequence). The CDR3 reads CATNRGVLSSYEQYF. The CDR3 bases are TGTGCCACCAACAGAGGGGTCCTTAGCTCCTACGAGCAGTACTTC.

In regard to this clonotype: A much larger clone lies one base from this, so it may be a read error. V and J are TRBV10-3 and TRBJ2-5; D gene uncertain. CDR1 ENHRY and CDR2 SYGVKD come from the germline V gene. CDR3 length: 13 residues. CDR3 DNA sequence: TGTGCCATCAACCAGTACCTACAAGAGACCCAGGACTTC. The encoded protein is CAINQYLQETQDF.

Here the CDR3 reads CAGRQGSSNQPQHF. CDR3 in DNA: TGTGCCGGTCGACAGGGGAGTAGCAATCAGCCCCAGCATTTT. The chain combines TRBV28 with TRBJ1-5; 8 bases line up with TRBD1. With 11 bases clipped from V and 0 bases from J, the junction kept 6 bases outside the gene matches. CDR1 is MDHEN, CDR2 SYDVKM, per germline. This CDR3 has 14 residues.

The rearrangement joins TRBV5-1 to TRBJ2-7; possible D gene TRBD1, 5 bases. CDR3 length: 14 residues. V was cut by 4 bases and J by 6 bases, with 17 bases left in between. CDR1 SGHRS and CDR2 YFSETQ come from the germline V gene. CDR3 amino acids: CASSAQQVPGEQYF. CDR3 bases: TGCGCCAGCAGCGCACAACAGGTTCCGGGCGAGCAGTACTTC.

This clonotype was detected ten times or more. The J gene is TRBJ1-1, the V gene TRBV29-1, with D hard to call. Between the trimmed V and J ends, which lost 4 bases and 1 base, there was a span of 10 bases. The CDR3 consists of 13 residues. From germline, CDR1 is SQVTM and CDR2 ANQGSEA. The CDR3 DNA reads TGCAGCGTTGGAGGGAACCCGAACACTGAAGCTTTCTTT. It codes for CSVGGNPNTEAFF.

Many counts were recorded for this clonotype. V is TRBV4-2 and J is TRBJ1-4; D might be TRBD1 (5 bases). The CDR3 extends over 16 amino acids. Trimming removed 4 bases from V and 0 bases from J, with 12 bases in between. Germline V gene data show CDR1 as LGHNA and CDR2 as YNFKEQ. CDR3 nucleotide sequence: TGTGCCAGCAGCCTCGGGACGCCGGCAACTAATGAAAAACTGTTTTTT. Translation: CASSLGTPATNEKLFF.

This clonotype was seen repeatedly, ten times or more. The rearrangement uses TRBV20-1 and TRBJ1-2; 7 positions agree with TRBD1. Unmatched junction bases numbered 12, after V lost 0 bases and J lost 2 bases. The CDR3 has 17 amino acids. CDR1 is DFQATT, CDR2 SNEGSKA, per germline (reference sequence). DNA of the CDR3: TGCAGTGCTAGAGATTCGGGGACAGCCAATTCCAACTATGGCTACACCTTC. This codes for CSARDSGTANSNYGYTF.

This clonotype was found a few times. A much larger clone lies one base from this, so it may be a read error. V gene TRBV24-1 combines with J gene TRBJ2-1; no firm D call. TRBJ2-7 explains the end of the DNA better; the J call may be wrong. The CDR3 totals 17 residues. Germline V gene lookup returns CDR1 KGHDR and CDR2 SFDVKD. CDR3: CATSAPPDPFIYNEQYF. The CDR3 DNA reads TGTGCCACCAGTGCCCCCCCGGACCCGTTTATATACAATGAGCAGTACTTC.

The chain recombines TRBV3-1 with TRBJ1-2; no clear D gene. The CDR3 length is 13 residues. The germline V gene encodes CDR1 LGHDT and CDR2 YNNKEL (reference sequence). V lost 4 bases, J lost 8 bases, and 14 bases lay in between. CDR3 in DNA: TGTGCCAGCAGCCTGAGAGAAAGGAGAGGCTACACCTTC. Its translation is CASSLRERRGYTF.